This TCR beta chain was retrieved from a study of cytomegalovirus exposure and HLA in healthy donors (dated 2017 in TCRdb). Some background on the complete study: In an earlier analysis of 587 of the donors, 276 Gb of sequence data and 100 million or so unique TCR beta sequences from roughly 190 million T cells were reported. Roughly 300 gigabases of sequencing data and tens of millions of unique TCR sequences were included in an early release covering about 620 HLA-typed donors. Among the approximately 430 genotyped donors, approximately 77% belonged to the genetic ancestry cluster associated with self-reported Caucasian donors. The study aimed to test whether cataloging public T cell receptors could reveal signatures of past pathogen exposure. The T cell repertoires of several hundred subjects were profiled by immunosequencing and related to cytomegalovirus serostatus. Besides the first cohort of roughly 700 subjects, a separate validation cohort made up of over 100 different subjects was used. To predict cytomegalovirus infection status, the study brought together high-throughput TCR immunosequencing, statistical association of individual TCRs with disease status, and machine learning. To study patterns of TCR occurrence, a later analysis re-analyzed previously published TCR beta repertoires from several hundred donors and added high-resolution HLA genotyping. In the later analysis, no new phenotypic data were used to find candidate immune exposures; instead, reliance was placed on TCR beta sequences and their occurrence across donors. To decide whether each TCR beta V gene segment behaved as functional or pseudogenic, an earlier analysis of some 600 of the donors relied on high-throughput TCR beta sequencing. Alongside the repertoire data, information on donor age, sex, ethnicity and CMV serostatus was compiled. In a later genetic analysis, genome-wide SNP genotypes for about three fifths of the 666 donors were used, and that subset was treated as a discovery cohort. Every repertoire in the discovery cohort had been generated on one and the same sequencing platform. Both class I and class II loci were covered by HLA typing, at four-digit resolution. The number of typed donors differed by locus: about 620-630 for A, B, C, DRB1 and DQB1; about 520 for DQA1; 606 for DPA1; and roughly 450 for DPB1. Five DR-DQ haplotypes were treated as single units for association and clustering because of strong linkage in the cohort. Among approximately 370 genotyped donors of the cohort, an average of around 250,000 unique TCR beta nucleotide sequences was sequenced per donor, of which roughly 17% were non-productive. Summary of the overall study and its limitations: Compared with the roughly 720-donor mean, donors in an Asian-associated ancestry cluster had fewer N-insertions in productive TCRs, according to a later genetic analysis. It was suggested by the authors that the approach could potentially be generalized to other disease states and immunological phenotypes. In vitro tests confirmed that three of the cytomegalovirus-associated TCR beta chains recognize cytomegalovirus antigens. The classifier was reported to diagnose cytomegalovirus status with high specificity and sensitivity in both the original and validation cohorts. An association between a missense DCLRE1C variant and V-gene and J-gene trimming of TCR beta chains was found in a later genetic analysis and replicated in an independent cohort. At a false discovery rate of 0.05, a later analysis linked some 17,000 TCR beta sequences to specific HLA alleles. A cluster of highly shared sequence variants was judged likely to be a technical artifact of the sequencing pipeline. The earlier analysis of almost 600 of the donors excluded some 16 rarely observed V segments, including chromosome 9 orphons, because counts were too low. A later analysis reported that several top co-occurrence clusters appeared linked to parvovirus B19, influenza, CMV and Epstein-Barr virus. In a later analysis, HLA-associated TCR beta chains showed more clonal expansion and lower generation probabilities than non-associated chains that were equally common. Because HLA typing was missing for some donors at each locus, association tests included only the typed subset. A total of fewer than 200 TCR beta chains were listed by the study as associated with cytomegalovirus. Some IMGT-functional V segments, including TRBV6-2 and TRBV6-3, could not be told apart with the 87-base-pair reads, so those segments were excluded. In an earlier analysis of some 540 of the donors, most TCR beta V segments appeared in productive rearrangements about 90% or about 30% of the time, broadly matching IMGT annotations. Only TCR beta chains were sequenced in this cohort, and the absence of alpha or paired-chain data limited detectable features. Linkage disequilibrium might explain the correlated functional status among segregating V segments, but an unknown experimental factor could not be ruled out. When HLA alleles, especially DR and DQ, strongly co-occurred, TCR associations were difficult to assign to individual alleles. CMV serostatus was the only immune exposure information available for the cohort. Most TCR sequences were observed very rarely across donors, whereas some public TCRs were present in many individuals. According to a later analysis, TCR association rates differed among HLA loci, with DRB1 alleles showing the most associated TCRs and HLA-C alleles showing the fewest. Roughly uniform sequencing depth across donors was assumed in presence/absence analyses, although this assumption may not hold. A further reported finding was that TCR beta sequences accurately predicted the HLA-A and HLA-B alleles for most subjects in the first cohort. A later analysis found that most CMV-associated TCR beta chains appeared HLA-restricted, with HLA associations seemingly driven largely by CMV exposure.

The cohort comprised several hundred healthy bone marrow donors. All cohort members were sampled while nominally healthy, although unrecorded immune exposures were likely present. The donor was CMV seronegative and was included in the group of a few hundred seronegative cohort members. Each donor provided a peripheral blood sample, and peripheral blood mononuclear cells were used for TCR beta sequencing. Genomic DNA extraction from the blood cell samples was performed with the Qiagen DNeasy Blood Extraction Kit. As to this clone: Which antigen it targets is not known. The input lacks base qualities; no much larger clone sits a single base away.

CDR1 and CDR2 are read off the germline V gene as SGHNT and YENEEA. Measured from the cysteine to the phenylalanine, the CDR3 is 14 residues long. The read is trimmed to its CDR3 DNA, 42 bases read in frame from base 1. Trimming takes 7 bases off V and 2 bases off J; junction bases not matched to a gene: 6. Libraries came from the immunoSEQ multiplex PCR assay. For the multiplex PCR, a mixture combining 60 forward primers for TCR Vbeta segments and 13 reverse primers for TCR Jbeta segments was used. The CDR3 region of rearranged TCR beta genes was amplified from genomic DNA with a multiplex PCR assay. Amplified TCR beta libraries were sequenced as 87-base-pair reads on the Illumina HiSeq System. In the original analysis: A later analysis counted 75 million to 100 million unique TCR beta chains across the 640 or so repertoires, and some 11 million of these chains were shared by at least two donors. Raw reads were error-corrected and collapsed into unique sequences with a nearest-neighbor algorithm that merged closely related sequences to remove PCR and sequencing errors. To assign V, D and J gene segments, CDR3 sequences were aligned to IMGT reference sequences. For a sequence to be retained, at least a six-nucleotide match to both a V gene segment and a J gene segment was required. Rearrangements were called productive when the CDR3 lacked stop codons and stayed in frame with V and J; all others were non-productive. Following IMGT convention, CDR3 was defined as the stretch from the second conserved V-encoded cysteine up to the conserved J-encoded phenylalanine. The earlier analysis of some 540 of the donors excluded any sequence lacking an unambiguous match to a single V gene segment. An earlier analysis of fewer than 750 of the donors called V segments functional above 56.7% productive rearrangements and segregating when the between-donor standard deviation exceeded 5%. A statistical classification framework was built for diagnosing cytomegalovirus status from the catalog of TCR beta chain sequences. V and J gene assignment, in a later analysis, came from comparing TCR nucleotide sequences with IMGT/GENE-DB human TR gene sequences. A later analysis assigned CDR3 sequences and most-parsimonious VDJ recombination scenarios with the TCRdist pipeline. In a later analysis, every TCR beta chain was defined by the combination of its CDR3 amino acid sequence and its V-gene family, and reads without a unique V-gene family were dropped. In a later analysis, 450 to 600 highly shared, low-generation-probability nucleotide sequences were removed to address suspected cross-contamination and a sequencing artifact. A later analysis calculated a clonal expansion index for each public chain from normalized within-repertoire ranks of inferred template counts. A later analysis computed generation probabilities with a VDJ recombination model fitted to out-of-frame rearrangements, and checked the results against IGoR. A later analysis scored TCR-TCR, TCR-HLA and TCR-CMV co-occurrence with hypergeometric tests, applying a repertoire-size bias correction to TCR pairs. False discovery rates were estimated in a later analysis by permuting HLA or CMV assignments 20 times. In a later analysis, co-occurring TCRs were grouped using DBSCAN, and TCRdist sequence similarity was added for clustering within HLA-allele-positive subsets. Repertoires with fewer than 30,000 or more than 120,000 public chains, plus five repertoires with anomalous nucleotide sharing, were excluded from co-occurrence clustering. Entries here come from immuneACCESS through TCRdb and include only in-frame sequences with V and J called. Some clones fail to appear in such tables; in the studies checked, an unresolved V gene covers under half of the shortfall, and the cause of the remainder is unknown. V and J calls and clone size are copied from that table; D and trimming were computed from the DNA. The sample includes 200,000 to 250,000 clones, with over 75% observed a single time. The leading ten clones occupy about 0.47% of the sample.

The clonotype was recovered from a boy between 10 and 17 years old in good health and CMV-seronegative. The chain uses TRBV11-3 and TRBJ2-7; TRBD2 matches 9 bases in the middle. Sequenced material: PBMCs. The DNA sequence is given as TGTGCCAGCAAAGAACTAGCGGGTCCCTACGAGCAGTACTTC. Translated, this is CASKELAGPYEQYF.